The rows below give T cell receptor beta chains drawn from one sample of a study of T cell clonotyping in hematopoietic cell transplantation. Here immunoSEQ multiplex PCR was the method, and the copy in TCRdb shows in-frame clones only, minus some. The top ten clones hold 1.3% of a sample with 7,000 to 9,500 clones, around 94% of them seen once. The sequencing here drew on peripheral blood mononuclear cells, taken 30 days after allogeneic stem cell transplant. The receptors shown here come from a male patient in his sixties who had an allogeneic stem cell transplant from an unrelated donor, so T cells may come from the graft donor. Some clones in this sample may be carry-over from other donors' samples. The CDR3 runs from the conserved cysteine through the conserved F or W. A D gene is named only where the DNA matches it firmly. A clone size is listed for some rows: how often the clone was seen (once, few, many), or a class if it is expanded.

CDR3nt: TGTGCCAGCAGCGTTCTAGCGGGGGCCTACGAGCAGTACTTC
CDR3aa: CASSVLAGAYEQYF
j_gene: TRBJ2-7
d_gene: TRBD2
abundance: .
v_gene: TRBV9

CDR3nt: TGTGCCAGTAGTAACAGGAACAACTATGGCTACACCTTC
CDR3aa: CASSNRNNYGYTF
j_gene: TRBJ1-2
d_gene: .
abundance: .
v_gene: TRBV19

CDR3nt: TGTGCCAGCTCACCACGGGTGGACGCGTACTATGGCTACACCTTC
CDR3aa: CASSPRVDAYYGYTF
j_gene: TRBJ1-2
d_gene: .
abundance: .
v_gene: TRBV18

CDR3nt: TGTGCCAGCAGCTCCGGGAACCCGGGACTAGCCCACGAGCAGTACTTC
CDR3aa: CASSSGNPGLAHEQYF
j_gene: TRBJ2-7
d_gene: TRBD2
abundance: .
v_gene: TRBV11-2

CDR3nt: TGCGCCAGCAGCCCAATGGGAGGGAAGAACACCGGGGAGCTGTTTTTT
CDR3aa: CASSPMGGKNTGELFF
j_gene: TRBJ2-2
d_gene: TRBD2
abundance: .
v_gene: TRBV5-1

CDR3nt: TGTGCCAGCAGCTTAGGGGACTACCCCGTAAGTGAGCAGTTCTTC
CDR3aa: CASSLGDYPVSEQFF
j_gene: TRBJ2-1
d_gene: TRBD2
abundance: .
v_gene: TRBV7-6

CDR3nt: TGTGCCAGCAGTTTAGTGGGGGCCCTGAACACTGAAGCTTTCTTT
CDR3aa: CASSLVGALNTEAFF
j_gene: TRBJ1-1
d_gene: .
abundance: .
v_gene: TRBV27

CDR3nt: TGTGCCAGCAGCCCTAGTCGGGATAATCAGCCCCAGCATTTT
CDR3aa: CASSPSRDNQPQHF
j_gene: TRBJ1-5
d_gene: .
abundance: .
v_gene: TRBV7-2

CDR3nt: TGTGCCAGCAGCTTACAGGGTCGGAACACTGAAGCTTTCTTT
CDR3aa: CASSLQGRNTEAFF
j_gene: TRBJ1-1
d_gene: .
abundance: .
v_gene: TRBV7-9

CDR3nt: TGTGCCAGCAGCTTAAATGTAGGGATCTACAATGAGCAGTTCTTC
CDR3aa: CASSLNVGIYNEQFF
j_gene: TRBJ2-1
d_gene: .
abundance: .
v_gene: TRBV7-3

CDR3nt: TGCGCCAGCAGCCAAGGGTTCTTAGATACGCAGTATTTT
CDR3aa: CASSQGFLDTQYF
j_gene: TRBJ2-3
d_gene: .
abundance: .
v_gene: TRBV4-1

CDR3nt: TGCGCCAGCAGCAGTACCGGGACGCATAATGAGCAGTTCTTC
CDR3aa: CASSSTGTHNEQFF
j_gene: TRBJ2-1
d_gene: .
abundance: large
v_gene: TRBV5-1

CDR3nt: TGTGCCAGTAGTTCGACTGACTACGAAGAGCAGTACTTC
CDR3aa: CASSSTDYEEQYF
j_gene: TRBJ2-7
d_gene: .
abundance: .
v_gene: TRBV19

CDR3nt: TGTGCCAGCAGTGAACCAGGGGGCCGGCCCTACAATGAGCAGTTCTTC
CDR3aa: CASSEPGGRPYNEQFF
j_gene: TRBJ2-1
d_gene: TRBD1
abundance: .
v_gene: TRBV25-1

CDR3nt: TGTGCCAGTAGTATGGGACGGGTCTACGAGCAGTACTTC
CDR3aa: CASSMGRVYEQYF
j_gene: TRBJ2-7
d_gene: .
abundance: .
v_gene: TRBV19

CDR3nt: TGTGCCAGCAGTCAAACAGGGGCGTTAGGTGAAAAACTGTTTTTT
CDR3aa: CASSQTGALGEKLFF
j_gene: TRBJ1-4
d_gene: TRBD1
abundance: .
v_gene: TRBV27

CDR3nt: TGTGCCTGGAGTTATGTGGGGGGGGCTGAAGCTTTCTTT
CDR3aa: CAWSYVGGAEAFF
j_gene: TRBJ1-1
d_gene: .
abundance: once
v_gene: TRBV30

CDR3nt: TGTGCCAGCAGCTTCCGACAGGGAACGAACACTGAAGCTTTCTTT
CDR3aa: CASSFRQGTNTEAFF
j_gene: TRBJ1-1
d_gene: TRBD1
abundance: .
v_gene: TRBV7-2

CDR3nt: TGCAGCGTCGGGACACGGGTGAGCTACACCTTC
CDR3aa: CSVGTRVSYTF
j_gene: TRBJ1-2
d_gene: .
abundance: .
v_gene: TRBV29-1

CDR3nt: TGTGCCAGCTCGCTGGGACAGGGGGAGTCCTATGGCTACACCTTC
CDR3aa: CASSLGQGESYGYTF
j_gene: TRBJ1-2
d_gene: TRBD1
abundance: .
v_gene: TRBV18

CDR3nt: TGTGCCAGCAGTGAAGTGAGCCTCACAGATACGCAGTATTTT
CDR3aa: CASSEVSLTDTQYF
j_gene: TRBJ2-3
d_gene: .
abundance: .
v_gene: TRBV25-1

CDR3nt: TGTGCCAGCAGTGAGGACAGGGGCGGTAATCAGCCCCAGCATTTT
CDR3aa: CASSEDRGGNQPQHF
j_gene: TRBJ1-5
d_gene: TRBD1
abundance: few
v_gene: TRBV2

CDR3nt: TGTGCCAGCAGTTTATCCGGACTAGCGGGAGGGACTGAGCAGTTCTTC
CDR3aa: CASSLSGLAGGTEQFF
j_gene: TRBJ2-1
d_gene: TRBD2
abundance: .
v_gene: TRBV27

CDR3nt: TGTGCCAGTAGGTTGGCCGGAAGCTACGAGCAGTACTTC
CDR3aa: CASRLAGSYEQYF
j_gene: TRBJ2-7
d_gene: .
abundance: .
v_gene: TRBV19

CDR3nt: TGTGCCAGCAGCCCTCCGGGACAGAGGTCCTATGGCTACACCTTC
CDR3aa: CASSPPGQRSYGYTF
j_gene: TRBJ1-2
d_gene: TRBD1
abundance: .
v_gene: TRBV5-4

CDR3nt: TGTGCCAGCAGCTTAGATAAGGTCAGGTCCAACTATGGCTACACCTTC
CDR3aa: CASSLDKVRSNYGYTF
j_gene: TRBJ1-2
d_gene: .
abundance: once
v_gene: TRBV11-2

CDR3nt: TGTGCCAGCAGTTTCAGCGATAGGGCAGGAAACACCATATATTTT
CDR3aa: CASSFSDRAGNTIYF
j_gene: TRBJ1-3
d_gene: .
abundance: .
v_gene: TRBV28

CDR3nt: TGTGCCAGCAGTTTACTACGGAACACTGAAGCTTTCTTT
CDR3aa: CASSLLRNTEAFF
j_gene: TRBJ1-1
d_gene: .
abundance: .
v_gene: TRBV27

CDR3nt: TGCGCCAGCTGGGGGACAACGAACACTGAAGCTTTCTTT
CDR3aa: CASWGTTNTEAFF
j_gene: TRBJ1-1
d_gene: .
abundance: .
v_gene: TRBV5-1